These T cell receptor beta chains were read from a single sample in a study of blood T cell repertoires in COVID-19. Some clones are missing from TCRdb's copy, which holds only in-frame ones; the method was immunoSEQ multiplex PCR. The profile shows under 300,000 clones, just over 90% of them singletons. Sequenced material: PBMCs or T cells enriched from blood (not recorded which). These receptors were taken from a woman between 18 and 29 years old who had recovered from COVID-19. Each CDR3 is given with its conserved first and last residue. D genes are given only for firm matches.

>TRBV15|.|TRBJ1-5
CATSRAPDQPQHF
>TRBV7-2|TRBD2|TRBJ2-7
CASSLWSGGAHEQYF
>TRBV5-5|TRBD1|TRBJ1-1
CASSPPGQGEGTEAFF
>TRBV11-3|TRBD2|TRBJ2-7
CASTETSGRLYEQYF
>TRBV16|.|TRBJ1-5
CASSQRGFTQPQHF
>TRBV6-5|TRBD1|TRBJ2-7
CASSYRDRGSYEQYF
>TRBV5-6|TRBD1|TRBJ2-7
CASSLSPGQGVEQYF
>TRBV11-3|.|TRBJ1-2
CASSYRGSGNYGYTF
>TRBV7-2|TRBD1|TRBJ1-1
CASSFRQGSFDTEAFF
>TRBV3-1/TRBV3-2|TRBD2|TRBJ2-2
CAASGGDTGELFF